One sample yielded the 9 T cell receptor beta chains listed below, sequenced in a study of kidney transplant recipient with SARS-CoV-2 infection. TCRdb reprocessed the reads via MiXCR and lists one record per CDR3 protein. This table has fewer than 250,000 distinct CDR3 sequences, around 26% appearing once. The specimen was a blood sample, collected at baseline and around day 110 from a kidney transplant recipient. The receptors stem from a male patient younger than 45 who had COVID-19 and was a kidney transplant recipient. Some of these T cells may belong to the graft donor.

This clonotype was seen ten or more times. The chain recombines TRBV2 with TRBJ1-1; maybe TRBD1 (6 bases). CDR1 is SNHLY and CDR2 is FYNNEI in the germline V gene. V lost 4 bases and J lost 6, with 12 bases in between. The CDR3 covers 13 residues. CDR3 region: CASSGQVLAEAFF. The CDR3 DNA reads TGTGCCAGCAGTGGACAGGTCTTGGCTGAAGCTTTCTTT.

This clonotype was counted at least ten times. The chain links TRBV7-2 to TRBJ2-2, with TRBD1 matching 9 bases. There are 16 residues in the CDR3. Germline values: CDR1 SGHTA, CDR2 FQGNSA. V shed 5 bases and J 7 bases; nucleotides not matched to a gene: 11. The CDR3 region is CASSAPGQGFHGELFF. CDR3 nucleotide sequence: TGTGCCAGCAGCGCACCGGGACAGGGTTTTCACGGGGAGCTGTTTTTT.

This clonotype was seen many times. The V gene is TRBV12-3 or TRBV12-4, the J gene TRBJ2-1, with TRBD2 matching over 12 bases. The CDR3 has 18 amino acids. Trimming took 5 bases from V and 10 from J; bases not matched to a gene: 18. The CDR3 is CASSLLPLGLAGRTEQFF. Written as DNA, the CDR3 is TGTGCCAGCAGTCTCCTCCCCCTCGGACTAGCGGGGAGAACAGAGCAGTTCTTC.

This clonotype was detected only a few times. The chain has TRBV9 and TRBJ1-2; D is unclear. Germline V gene sequence: CDR1 SGDLS, CDR2 YYNGEE. CDR3 size: 16 residues. V dropped 6 bases and J dropped 4 bases, with 22 bases sitting between them. The CDR3 sequence is CASTLEYSRKTYGYTF. CDR3 nucleotides: TGTGCCAGCACACTCGAGTACTCAAGAAAGACCTATGGCTACACCTTC.

In the case of this clonotype: This may arise from a read error, as a much more abundant clone is one base away. The CDR3 nucleotides are TGTGCCAGCAGTCCACCGTCGGGGCCGGGCGAGCAGTACTTC. Translating it yields CASSPPSGPGEQYF. The chain combines TRBV5-4 with TRBJ2-7; perhaps D is TRBD1 or TRBD2 (5 bases each). The CDR3 is 14 amino acids. CDR1 and CDR2 from the germline V gene are SGHNT and YYREEE (reference sequence). Trimming removed 5 bases from V and 6 bases from J, with 18 bases in between. Filled out from reference TRBV5-4 and TRBJ2-7, the complete variable domain reads ETGVTQSPTHLIKTRGQQVTLRCSSQSGHNTVSWYQQALGQGPQFIFQYYREEENGRGNFPPRFSGLQFPNYSSELNVNALELDDSALYLCASSPPSGPGEQYFGPGTRLTVT.

The genes are TRBV5-5 and TRBJ1-2; D unclear. The germline V gene encodes CDR1 SGHKS and CDR2 YYEKEE (reference sequence). V was cut by 7 bases and J by 4 bases, with 23 bases left in between. This CDR3 has 16 residues. CDR3 region: CASFVAVSRKTYGYTF. CDR3 nucleotides: TGTGCCAGCTTTGTAGCTGTCTCGCGAAAGACCTATGGCTACACCTTC.

Notes on this clonotype: A much larger clone is a single base away; this may be a read error. The chain employs TRBV16 and TRBJ1-2, with unresolved D. The germline CDR1 and CDR2 sequences are KGHSY and FQNENV. The CDR3 totals 17 residues. Trimming pared 8 bases from V and 4 bases from J, leaving 26 bases between. This chain's CDR3 is CASGIRWVVRKTYGYTF. The CDR3 nucleotides read TGTGCCAGCGGCATCCGCTGGGTCGTTAGAAAGACCTATGGCTACACCTTC.

This clonotype was observed many times. The J gene is TRBJ2-2, the V gene TRBV2; the D gene is possibly TRBD2 (5 bases). V was clipped by 8 bases and J by 2 bases, with 12 bases between them. This CDR3 region has 14 residues. In germline, CDR1 is SNHLY, CDR2 FYNNEI. CDR3 sequence reads: CASFSGLNTGELFF. CDR3 in DNA: TGTGCCAGCTTCAGCGGCTTAAACACCGGGGAGCTGTTTTTT.

This clonotype was picked up many times. The rearrangement uses TRBV18 and TRBJ1-5, with D hard to call. The ends were cut back, 3 bases at V and 3 bases at J, with 12 bases in the middle. The CDR3 sequence is 15 residues long. CDR1 and CDR2 from the germline V gene are KGHSH and LQKENI. The CDR3 coding sequence is TGTGCCAGCTCACCGAGGCGAGGGAACAATCAGCCCCAGCATTTT. It translates to CASSPRRGNNQPQHF.